One and the same sample provided the 3 T cell receptor beta chains below, sequenced in a study of T cells after posttransplantation cyclophosphamide. Sampled 1 year posttransplant, controls received myeloablative marrow transplants, methotrexate and a calcineurin inhibitor. Here immunoSEQ multiplex PCR was the method, and the copy in TCRdb shows in-frame clones only, minus some. The sample holds about 22,000 clones, approximately 88% seen once. The specimen comprised PBMCs, sampled after an allogeneic stem cell transplant with a calcineurin inhibitor and methotrexate. These receptors were taken from a female patient between 50 and 59 years old who received an allogeneic stem cell transplant from an unrelated donor, was CMV-positive, and had chronic GVHD only. The graft donor may account for some of the T cells.

The J gene is TRBJ2-5, the V gene TRBV30, with TRBD1 as a possible D gene (6 bases). Trimming left V 4 bases short and J 1 base short, with 10 bases between. From germline, CDR1 is GTSNPN and CDR2 SVGIG (reference sequence). The CDR3 is 13 amino acids. The CDR3 DNA reads TGTGCCTGGAATGGACAGATCCAAGAGACCCAGTACTTC. Protein product: CAWNGQIQETQYF.

The chain links TRBV5-1 to TRBJ2-1, with 10 bases that match TRBD1. V was pared by 9 bases and J by 9 bases, with 12 bases of the junction left unmatched. CDR1 SGHRS and CDR2 YFSETQ come from the germline V gene. The length of the CDR3 is 14 residues. CDR3 loop: CATSSVGQGVEQFF. CDR3 coding DNA: TGCGCCACCTCTTCAGTTGGACAGGGGGTTGAGCAGTTCTTC.

This clone was seen a handful of times. V usage is TRBV5-1 and J usage is TRBJ1-2, with TRBD1 as a possible D gene (5 bases). The CDR3 spans 18 residues. V was pared by 2 bases and J by 8 bases, with 28 bases between. Germline loops: CDR1 SGHRS, CDR2 YFSETQ. Here the CDR3 reads CASSFPLAGFESARGYTF. In nucleotides, the CDR3 is TGCGCCAGCAGCTTCCCCTTGGCAGGGTTTGAATCGGCTAGGGGCTACACCTTC.